This entry describes one TCR beta chain. What it binds is not known. The germline CDR1 and CDR2 sequences are DFQATT and SNEGSKA (reference sequence). CDR3 length: 19 amino acids. Trimming removed 1 base from V and 0 bases from J; junction bases left unmatched: 16. Researchers used genomic DNA as the template to profile TCR beta VDJ and CDR3. TCRdb re-analysed the reads in MiXCR, keeping a single row per CDR3 protein. The sample includes some 120,000 distinct CDR3 sequences, over 45% seen only once; the top ten take about 2.3%. The entry originates in a study of CD8+CD57+ T cells in acquired aplastic anemia. In the study overall: Sorted CD4+ and CD8+ cells gave a mean 3.2 ug DNA, range roughly 0.2 to 27.4 ug.

Whole-study findings and limits: Controls and patients did not differ significantly in CD8+ Simpson's diversity. In common between the patients and the controls were some 28 CD8+ CDR3 sequences.

V and J are TRBV20-1 and TRBJ2-3; 7 bases are a match to TRBD2. The receptor was derived from a human donor in good health, serving as a control. The specimen sequenced was sorted CD4+, CD8+, or CD8+CD57+ T cells (not recorded which) from PBMCs. The CDR3 spells CSARATTSLLGTSTDTQYF. CDR3 bases: TGCAGTGCTAGAGCCACGACTAGCTTACTGGGAACTAGCACAGATACGCAGTATTTT.